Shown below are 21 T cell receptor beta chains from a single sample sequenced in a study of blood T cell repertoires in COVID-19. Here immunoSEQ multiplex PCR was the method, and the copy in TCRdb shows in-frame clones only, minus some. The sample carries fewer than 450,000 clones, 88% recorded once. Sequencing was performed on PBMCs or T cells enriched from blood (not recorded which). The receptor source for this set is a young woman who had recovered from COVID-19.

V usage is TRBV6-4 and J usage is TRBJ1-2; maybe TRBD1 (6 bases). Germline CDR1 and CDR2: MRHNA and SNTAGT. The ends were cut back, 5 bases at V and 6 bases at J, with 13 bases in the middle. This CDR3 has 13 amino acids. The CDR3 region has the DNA TGTGCCAGCAGTCCCGGGGGGCATGATGGCTACACCTTC. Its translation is CASSPGGHDGYTF.

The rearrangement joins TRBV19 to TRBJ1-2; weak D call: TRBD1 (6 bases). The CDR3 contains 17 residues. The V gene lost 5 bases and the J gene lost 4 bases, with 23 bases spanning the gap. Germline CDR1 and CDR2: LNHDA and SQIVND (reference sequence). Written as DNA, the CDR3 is TGTGCCAGTAGTCACCAACCTAAGGACAGCCCGCCCTATGGCTACACCTTC. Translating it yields CASSHQPKDSPPYGYTF.

This chain's CDR3 is CASRIKTNLNEKLFF. CDR3 DNA: TGTGCCAGCAGAATCAAGACAAATCTTAATGAAAAACTGTTTTTT. The chain recombines TRBV2 with TRBJ1-4, with no clear D. This CDR3 is 15 amino acids long. Germline CDR1 reads SNHLY; CDR2 reads FYNNEI. Between the trimmed V and J ends, which lost 6 bases and 4 bases, there was a span of 15 bases.

Here the CDR3 DNA reads TGTGCCAGCAGTGGGGAGGACCAGCCCCAGCATTTT. Translated: CASSGEDQPQHF. The chain links TRBV2 to TRBJ1-5; no reliable D call. The ends were cut back, 4 bases at V and 7 bases at J, with 8 bases in the middle. This CDR3 region has 12 residues. Germline CDR1 and CDR2: SNHLY and FYNNEI. Supplemented by reference TRBV2 and TRBJ1-5, the full variable domain reads EPEVTQTPSHQVTQMGQEVILRCVPISNHLYFYWYRQILGQKVEFLVSFYNNEISEKSEIFDDQFSVERPDGSNFTLKIRSTKLEDSAMYFCASSGEDQPQHFGDGTRLSIL.

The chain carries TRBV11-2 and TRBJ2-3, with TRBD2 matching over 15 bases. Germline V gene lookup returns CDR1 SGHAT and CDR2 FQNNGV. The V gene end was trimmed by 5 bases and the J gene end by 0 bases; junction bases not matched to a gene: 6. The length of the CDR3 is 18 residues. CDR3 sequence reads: CASSLRTSGGASTDTQYF. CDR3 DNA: TGTGCCAGCAGCCTCCGGACTAGCGGGGGGGCCAGCACAGATACGCAGTATTTT.

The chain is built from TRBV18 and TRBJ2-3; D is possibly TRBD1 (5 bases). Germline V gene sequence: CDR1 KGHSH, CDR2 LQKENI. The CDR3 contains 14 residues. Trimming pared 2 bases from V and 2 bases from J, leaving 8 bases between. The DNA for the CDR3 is TGTGCCAGCTCACCATACAGGAACACAGATACGCAGTATTTT. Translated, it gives CASSPYRNTDTQYF.

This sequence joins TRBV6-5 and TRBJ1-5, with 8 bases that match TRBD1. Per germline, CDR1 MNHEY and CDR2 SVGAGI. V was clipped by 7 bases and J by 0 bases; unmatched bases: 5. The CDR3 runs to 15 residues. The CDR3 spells CASILQGGSNQPQHF. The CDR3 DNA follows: TGTGCCAGCATTTTACAGGGGGGTAGCAATCAGCCCCAGCATTTT.

CDR3 nucleotide sequence: TGTGCCAGCGGAGCGGGGCATCAAGAGACCCAGTACTTC. It is translated as CASGAGHQETQYF. The V and J genes are TRBV6-5 and TRBJ2-5; 7 positions match TRBD2. CDR3 size: 13 residues. CDR1 is MNHEY, CDR2 SVGAGI, per germline. The V gene end was trimmed by 8 bases and the J gene end by 2 bases; junction bases not matched to a gene: 5.

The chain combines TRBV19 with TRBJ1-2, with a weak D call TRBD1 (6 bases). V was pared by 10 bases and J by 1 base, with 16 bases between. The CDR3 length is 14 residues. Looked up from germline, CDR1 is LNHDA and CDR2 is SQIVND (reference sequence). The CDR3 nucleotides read TGTGCCACCCGGGGGGCAGGCGATAACTATGGCTACACCTTC. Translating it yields CATRGAGDNYGYTF. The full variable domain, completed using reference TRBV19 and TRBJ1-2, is DGGITQSPKYLFRKEGQNVTLSCEQNLNHDAMYWYRQDPGQGLRLIYYSQIVNDFQKGDIAEGYSVSREKKESFPLTVTSAQKNPTAFYLCATRGAGDNYGYTFGSGTRLTVV.

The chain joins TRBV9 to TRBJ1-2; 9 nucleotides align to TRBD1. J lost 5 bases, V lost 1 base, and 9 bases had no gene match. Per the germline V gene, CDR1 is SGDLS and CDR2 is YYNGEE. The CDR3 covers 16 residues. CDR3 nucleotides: TGTGCCAGCAGCGTAACTATCTCCGGGACAGGGTATGGCTACACCTTC. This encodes CASSVTISGTGYGYTF.

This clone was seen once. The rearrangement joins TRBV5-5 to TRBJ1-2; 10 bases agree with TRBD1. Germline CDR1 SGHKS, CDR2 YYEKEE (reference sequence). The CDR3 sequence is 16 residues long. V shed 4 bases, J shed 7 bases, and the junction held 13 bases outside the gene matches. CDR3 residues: CASSPVPGQGSGGYTF. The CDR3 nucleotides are TGTGCCAGCAGCCCAGTTCCGGGACAGGGGTCGGGTGGCTACACCTTC.

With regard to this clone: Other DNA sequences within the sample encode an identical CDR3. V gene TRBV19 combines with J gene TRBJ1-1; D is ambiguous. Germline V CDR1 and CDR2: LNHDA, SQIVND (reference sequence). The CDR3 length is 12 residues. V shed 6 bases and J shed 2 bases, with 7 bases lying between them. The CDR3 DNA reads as TGTGCCAGTAGACTGGGCAACACTGAAGCTTTCTTT. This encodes CASRLGNTEAFF.

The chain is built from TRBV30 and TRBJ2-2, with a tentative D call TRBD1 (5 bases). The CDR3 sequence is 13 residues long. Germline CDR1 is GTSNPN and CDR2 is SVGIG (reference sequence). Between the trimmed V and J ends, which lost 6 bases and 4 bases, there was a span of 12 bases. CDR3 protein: CACPRVFTGELFF. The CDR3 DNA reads TGTGCCTGCCCCAGGGTTTTCACCGGGGAGCTGTTTTTT.

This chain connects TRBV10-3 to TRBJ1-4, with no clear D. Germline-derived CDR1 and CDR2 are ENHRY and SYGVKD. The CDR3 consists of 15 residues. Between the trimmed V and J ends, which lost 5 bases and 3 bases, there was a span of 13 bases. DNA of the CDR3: TGTGCCATCAGTCGAGAGGGAACGGCTAATGAAAAACTGTTTTTT. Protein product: CAISREGTANEKLFF.

The CDR3 DNA is TGTGCCAGCAGTTTAGAACTAGAGGGCACTGAAGCTTTCTTT. This gives the protein CASSLELEGTEAFF. The chain links TRBV27 to TRBJ1-1; unclear D gene. The CDR3 has 14 residues. Per germline, CDR1 MNHEY and CDR2 SMNVEV (reference sequence). Trimming removed 2 bases at V and 4 bases at J, with 11 bases between.

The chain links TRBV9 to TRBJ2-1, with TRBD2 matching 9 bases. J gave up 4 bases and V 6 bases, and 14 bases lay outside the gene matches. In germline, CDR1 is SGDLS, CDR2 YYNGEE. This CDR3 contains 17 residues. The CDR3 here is CASTPIWSSGAYNEQFF. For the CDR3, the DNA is TGTGCCAGCACCCCCATCTGGTCTAGCGGGGCATACAATGAGCAGTTCTTC. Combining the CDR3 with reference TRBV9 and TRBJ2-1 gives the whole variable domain DSGVTQTPKHLITATGQRVTLRCSPRSGDLSVYWYQQSLDQGLQFLIQYYNGEERAKGNILERFSAQQFPDLHSELNLSSLELGDSALYFCASTPIWSSGAYNEQFFGPGTRLTVL.

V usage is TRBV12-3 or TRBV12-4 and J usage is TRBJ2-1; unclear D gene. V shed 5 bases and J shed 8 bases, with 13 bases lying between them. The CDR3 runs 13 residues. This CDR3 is CASSPRGKDEQFF. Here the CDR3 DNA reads TGTGCCAGCAGTCCCCGCGGAAAAGATGAGCAGTTCTTC.

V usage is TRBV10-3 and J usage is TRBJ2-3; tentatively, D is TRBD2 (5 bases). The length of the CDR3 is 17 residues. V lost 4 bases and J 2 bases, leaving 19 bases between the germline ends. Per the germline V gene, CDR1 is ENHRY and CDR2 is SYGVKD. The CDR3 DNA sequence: TGTGCCATCAGTGTTCCAACTAGTCGAGGACCCACAGATACGCAGTATTTT. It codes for CAISVPTSRGPTDTQYF.

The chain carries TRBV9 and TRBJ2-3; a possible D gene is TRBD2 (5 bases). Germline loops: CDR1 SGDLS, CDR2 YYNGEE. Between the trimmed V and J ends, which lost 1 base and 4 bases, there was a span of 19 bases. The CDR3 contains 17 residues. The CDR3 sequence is CASSVRWGLTGSDTQYF. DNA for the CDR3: TGTGCCAGCAGCGTAAGATGGGGTCTCACGGGGTCAGATACGCAGTATTTT.

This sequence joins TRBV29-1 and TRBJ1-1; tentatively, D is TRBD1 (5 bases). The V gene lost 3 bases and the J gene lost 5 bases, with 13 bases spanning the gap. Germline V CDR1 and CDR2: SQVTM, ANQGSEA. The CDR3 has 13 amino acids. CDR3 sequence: CSVESQGLTEAFF. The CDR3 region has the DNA TGCAGCGTTGAGAGCCAGGGACTTACTGAAGCTTTCTTT.

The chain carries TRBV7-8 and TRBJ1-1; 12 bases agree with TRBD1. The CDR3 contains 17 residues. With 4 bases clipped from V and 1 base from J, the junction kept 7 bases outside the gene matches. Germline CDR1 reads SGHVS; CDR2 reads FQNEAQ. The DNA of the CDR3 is TGTGCCAGCAGCTCCGGGACAGGGGGCCTGTCGAACACTGAAGCTTTCTTT. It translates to CASSSGTGGLSNTEAFF. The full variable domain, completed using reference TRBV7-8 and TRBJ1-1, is GAGVSQSPRYKVAKRGQDVALRCDPISGHVSLFWYQQALGQGPEFLTYFQNEAQLDKSGLPSDRFFAERPEGSVSTLKIQRTQQEDSAVYLCASSSGTGGLSNTEAFFGQGTRLTVV.